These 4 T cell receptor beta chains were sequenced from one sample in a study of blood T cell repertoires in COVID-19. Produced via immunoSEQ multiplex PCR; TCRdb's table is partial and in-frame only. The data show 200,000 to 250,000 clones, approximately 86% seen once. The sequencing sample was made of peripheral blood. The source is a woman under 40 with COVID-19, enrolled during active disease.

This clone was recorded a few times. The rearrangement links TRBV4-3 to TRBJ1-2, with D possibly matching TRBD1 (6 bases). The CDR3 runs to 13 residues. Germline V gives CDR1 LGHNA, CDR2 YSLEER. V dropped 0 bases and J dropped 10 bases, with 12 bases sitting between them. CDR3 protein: CASSQDHRVPYTF. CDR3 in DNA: TGCGCCAGCAGCCAAGATCACAGGGTACCCTACACCTTC.

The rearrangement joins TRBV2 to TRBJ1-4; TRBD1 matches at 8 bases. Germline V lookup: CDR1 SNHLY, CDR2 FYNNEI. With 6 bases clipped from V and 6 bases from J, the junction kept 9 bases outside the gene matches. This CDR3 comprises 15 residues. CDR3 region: CASRDGQGDDEKLFF. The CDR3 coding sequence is TGTGCCAGCAGAGATGGACAGGGAGACGATGAAAAACTGTTTTTT.

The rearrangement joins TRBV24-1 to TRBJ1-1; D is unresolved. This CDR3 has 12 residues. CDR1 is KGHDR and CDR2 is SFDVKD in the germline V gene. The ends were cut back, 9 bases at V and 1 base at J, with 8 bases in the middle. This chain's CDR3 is CATQAPNTEAFF. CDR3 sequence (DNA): TGTGCCACCCAAGCCCCGAACACTGAAGCTTTCTTT.

The CDR3 loop is CASSPWTSGSIGGGTQYF. As DNA, the CDR3 is TGTGCCAGCAGCCCGTGGACTAGCGGGAGCATAGGCGGGGGGACCCAGTACTTC. This sequence joins TRBV7-9 and TRBJ2-5; TRBD2 matches 13 bases. Trimming removed 5 bases from V and 7 bases from J; junction bases left unmatched: 16. The germline V gene encodes CDR1 SEHNR and CDR2 FQNEAQ (reference sequence). The CDR3 length is 18 residues.